The clone carrying this T cell receptor (beta chain) was found once. These data belong to a study of blood T cell repertoires in COVID-19. About the research overall: Sample material is recorded as cDNA or gDNA derived from T cells, B-cell-depleted T cells, or PBMCs.

Germline CDR1 and CDR2: MNHNY and SVGAGI (reference sequence). The CDR3 loop spans 12 amino acids. Trimming cost V 4 bases and J 3 bases, with 6 bases left between them. How the authors handled the data: Estimation of nucleated cell counts was performed using reference gene primer amplification. Here immunoSEQ multiplex PCR was the method, and the copy in TCRdb shows in-frame clones only, minus some. The DNA gave D and trimming, while V, J and clone size come from that table. Counted here are 100,000 to 140,000 clones, 70% to 90% occurring once; the ten biggest clones make up 6.8%. Sequenced sample: peripheral blood. The V gene is TRBV6-6, the J gene TRBJ1-2; no firm D call. The TCR comes from a man aged 50-60 years with active or convalescent COVID-19. Here the CDR3 DNA reads TGTGCCAGCAGTTCCAGTGACTATGGCTACACCTTC. Protein product: CASSSSDYGYTF.